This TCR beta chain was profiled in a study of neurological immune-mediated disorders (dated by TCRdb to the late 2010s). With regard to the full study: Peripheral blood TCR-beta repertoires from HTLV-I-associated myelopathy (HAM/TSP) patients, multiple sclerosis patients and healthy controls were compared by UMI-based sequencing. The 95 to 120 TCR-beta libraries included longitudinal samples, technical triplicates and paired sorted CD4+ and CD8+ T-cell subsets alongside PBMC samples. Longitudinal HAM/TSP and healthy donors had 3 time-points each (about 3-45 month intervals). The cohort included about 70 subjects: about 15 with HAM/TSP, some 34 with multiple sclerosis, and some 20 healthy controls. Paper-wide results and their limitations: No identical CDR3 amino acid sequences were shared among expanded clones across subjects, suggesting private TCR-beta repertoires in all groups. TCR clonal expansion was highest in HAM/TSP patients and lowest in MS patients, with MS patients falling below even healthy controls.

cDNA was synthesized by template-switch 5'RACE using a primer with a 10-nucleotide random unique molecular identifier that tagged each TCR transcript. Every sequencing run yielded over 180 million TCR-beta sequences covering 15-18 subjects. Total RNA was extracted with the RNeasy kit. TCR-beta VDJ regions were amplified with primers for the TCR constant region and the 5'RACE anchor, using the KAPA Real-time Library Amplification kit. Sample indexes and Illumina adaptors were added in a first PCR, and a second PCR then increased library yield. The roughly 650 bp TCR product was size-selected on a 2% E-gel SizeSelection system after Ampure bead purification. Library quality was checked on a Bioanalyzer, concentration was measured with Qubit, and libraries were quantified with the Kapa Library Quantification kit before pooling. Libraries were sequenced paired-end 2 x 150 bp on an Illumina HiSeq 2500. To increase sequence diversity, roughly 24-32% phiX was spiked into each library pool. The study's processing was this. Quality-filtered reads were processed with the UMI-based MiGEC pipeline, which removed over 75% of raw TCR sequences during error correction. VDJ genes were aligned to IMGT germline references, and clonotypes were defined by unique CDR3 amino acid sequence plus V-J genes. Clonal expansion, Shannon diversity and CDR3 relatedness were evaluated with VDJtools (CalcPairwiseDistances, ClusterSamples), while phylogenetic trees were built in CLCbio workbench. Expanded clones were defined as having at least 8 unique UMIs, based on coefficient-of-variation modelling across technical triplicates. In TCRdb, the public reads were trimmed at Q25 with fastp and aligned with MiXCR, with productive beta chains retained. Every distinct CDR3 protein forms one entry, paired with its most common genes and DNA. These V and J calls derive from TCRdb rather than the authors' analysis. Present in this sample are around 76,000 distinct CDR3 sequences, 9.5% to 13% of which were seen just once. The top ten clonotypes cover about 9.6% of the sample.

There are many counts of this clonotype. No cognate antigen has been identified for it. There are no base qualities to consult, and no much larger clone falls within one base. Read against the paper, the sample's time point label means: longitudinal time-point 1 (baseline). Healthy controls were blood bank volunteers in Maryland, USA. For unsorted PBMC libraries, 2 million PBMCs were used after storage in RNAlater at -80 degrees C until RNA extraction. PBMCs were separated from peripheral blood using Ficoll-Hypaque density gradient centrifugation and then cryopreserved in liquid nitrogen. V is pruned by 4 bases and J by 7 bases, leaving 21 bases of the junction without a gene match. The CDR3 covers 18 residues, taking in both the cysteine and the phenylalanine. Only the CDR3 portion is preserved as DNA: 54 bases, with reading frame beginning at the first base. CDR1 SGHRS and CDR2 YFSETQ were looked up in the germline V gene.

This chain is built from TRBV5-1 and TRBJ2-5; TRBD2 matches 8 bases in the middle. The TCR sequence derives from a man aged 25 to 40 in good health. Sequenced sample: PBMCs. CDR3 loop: CASSRTRGTSGEVGTQYF. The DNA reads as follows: TGCGCCAGCAGCAGAACCCGGGGAACTAGCGGTGAGGTTGGGACCCAGTACTTC.